The clone carrying this T cell receptor (beta chain) was observed a handful of times. This specimen comes from a study of T-cell reconstitution after alpha-beta-depleted transplantation in children. Unique molecular identifiers were used to barcode this TCRbeta library. MiXCR, run by TCRdb on the PCR reads, gives a single entry per CDR3 protein. The profile shows 500,000 to 600,000 distinct CDR3 sequences, around 17% of them singletons. The CDR3 consists of 15 residues. Germline CDR1 and CDR2: KGHDR and SFDVKD. The ends lost 4 bases at V and 3 bases at J; junction bases unmatched: 4. The origin of this receptor is a human donor who donated a stem cell graft to a child with acute lymphoblastic leukemia. The sample here was PBMCs from the stem cell graft donor, taken from the stem cell graft. The chain employs TRBV24-1 and TRBJ1-4, with TRBD1 matching over 7 bases. The CDR3 is CATSESGGANEKLFF. The CDR3 bases are TGTGCCACCAGTGAGTCAGGGGGAGCTAATGAAAAACTGTTTTTT.